This entry lists 20 T cell receptor beta chains sequenced from one sample in a study of blood T cell repertoires in COVID-19. Produced via immunoSEQ multiplex PCR; TCRdb's table is partial and in-frame only. The data hold 150,000 or so clones, with 78% observed a single time. The specimen was PBMCs or T cells enriched from blood (not recorded which). These receptors were collected from a woman aged 45 to 65 who had recovered from COVID-19.

There are a few counts of this clone. The chain uses TRBV2 and TRBJ2-1; D gene uncertain. V lost 4 bases, J lost 4 bases, and 8 bases lay in between. Germline CDR1 reads SNHLY; CDR2 reads FYNNEI. The CDR3 sequence is 13 residues long. CDR3 loop: CASSVHLYNEQFF. CDR3 bases: TGTGCCAGCAGTGTACATTTATACAATGAGCAGTTCTTC.

This chain connects TRBV11-3 to TRBJ2-7; 14 nucleotides agree with TRBD2. This CDR3 comprises 16 residues. Germline CDR1 is SGHNT and CDR2 is YENEEA. After removal of 5 bases from V and 0 bases from J, the junction contained 3 bases not matched to a gene. CDR3 DNA: TGTGCCAGCAGCCCAGGGACTAGCGGGGGCTCCTACGAGCAGTACTTC. It codes for CASSPGTSGGSYEQYF. Full variable domain (missing parts from reference TRBV11-3 and TRBJ2-7): EAGVVQSPRYKIIEKKQPVAFWCNPISGHNTLYWYLQNLGQGPELLIRYENEEAVDDSQLPKDRFSAERLKGVDSTLKIQPAELGDSAVYLCASSPGTSGGSYEQYFGPGTRLTVT.

This clone came up once. The chain recombines TRBV29-1 with TRBJ2-1, with 9 positions matching TRBD2. The junction had 12 bases not matched to a gene; V was cut back by 4 bases and J by 2 bases. CDR3 length equals 17 residues. Germline loops: CDR1 SQVTM, CDR2 ANQGSEA. Written as DNA, the CDR3 is TGCAGCGTTGTACCCAAGTATAGCGGGGGAGCCTACAATGAGCAGTTCTTC. Translating it yields CSVVPKYSGGAYNEQFF.

The chain has TRBV20-1 and TRBJ1-4, with 7 nucleotides matching TRBD1. Germline V gene data show CDR1 as DFQATT and CDR2 as SNEGSKA (reference sequence). This CDR3 has 13 amino acids. The V segment lost 5 bases and the J segment 8 bases; nucleotides outside the gene matches: 8. The CDR3 reads CSAGGQAKEKLFF. The CDR3, as DNA: TGCAGTGCTGGTGGACAGGCGAAGGAAAAACTGTTTTTT.

This rearrangement joins TRBV14 to TRBJ2-3, with 7 positions matching TRBD1. The CDR3 is made up of 14 amino acids. J gave up 12 bases and V 0 bases, and 9 bases lay outside the gene matches. The germline CDR1 and CDR2 sequences are SGHDN and FVKESK. In DNA form, the CDR3 reads TGTGCCAGCAGCCAAGAATGGGAGCCAGGGGGACAGTATTTT. It yields the protein CASSQEWEPGGQYF.

The rearrangement uses TRBV7-9 and TRBJ1-3; 7 bases match TRBD1. V dropped 5 bases and J dropped 0; count of bases not matched to a gene: 4. CDR3 length equals 15 residues. Per germline, CDR1 SEHNR and CDR2 FQNEAQ (reference sequence). The CDR3 spells CASSPGQSSGNTIYF. The CDR3 DNA follows: TGTGCCAGCAGCCCGGGACAGAGCTCTGGAAACACCATATATTTT.

V gene TRBV4-1 combines with J gene TRBJ2-1; a possible D gene is TRBD1 (6 bases). Germline V CDR1 and CDR2: MGHRA, YSYEKL. The CDR3 runs 13 residues. With 6 bases removed from V and 7 bases from J, the gap between germline ends came to 13 bases. DNA for the CDR3: TGCGCCAGCAGGGGGACACTTGGGAATGAGCAGTTCTTC. Protein product: CASRGTLGNEQFF.

This clone has just a few counts. At the DNA level, this CDR3 is encoded by other sequences in the same sample as well. Written as DNA, the CDR3 is TGTGCCAGCAGTTCCCGGGGGCCCCAGCATTTT. Amino acids: CASSSRGPQHF. This chain joins TRBV12-3 or TRBV12-4 and TRBJ1-5; D is unresolved. The CDR3 has 11 amino acids. The ends were cut back, 4 bases at V and 9 bases at J, with 7 bases in the middle.

This clone appeared once. The chain recombines TRBV3-1 (or the pseudogene TRBV3-2) with TRBJ1-2, with D perhaps TRBD1 (6 bases). Looked up from germline, CDR1 is LGHDT and CDR2 is YNNKEL (reference sequence). V was clipped by 6 bases and J by 4 bases, with 9 bases between them. The CDR3 runs to 12 residues. CDR3 loop: CASSPDSYGYTF. In DNA, the CDR3 is TGTGCCAGCAGTCCGGACAGCTATGGCTACACCTTC.

The V gene is TRBV6-5, the J gene TRBJ2-5; 10 bases are a match to TRBD2. V was pared by 2 bases and J by 3 bases, with 0 bases of the junction left unmatched. This CDR3 has 14 residues. Per the germline V gene, CDR1 is MNHEY and CDR2 is SVGAGI. CDR3 loop: CASSYLAGEETQYF. The DNA of the CDR3 is TGTGCCAGCAGTTACCTAGCGGGGGAAGAGACCCAGTACTTC.

V gene TRBV5-4 combines with J gene TRBJ2-7, with a possible D match to TRBD2 (7 bases). The CDR3 runs 14 residues. V was shortened by 5 bases and J by 7 bases, with 19 bases between the two germline ends. Germline values: CDR1 SGHNT, CDR2 YYREEE (reference sequence). The CDR3 region is CASSSTGGSTEQYF. The CDR3 nucleotides are TGTGCCAGCAGTTCAACGGGGGGCTCAACTGAGCAGTACTTC.

This chain connects TRBV7-9 to TRBJ1-3; D might be TRBD1 (6 bases). The CDR3 contains 19 residues. V was pared by 2 bases and J by 1 base, with 21 bases between. Germline loops: CDR1 SEHNR, CDR2 FQNEAQ (reference sequence). CDR3 DNA: TGTGCCAGCAGCTTATTATGGGGCCAGGGGAGAGGGTCTGGAAACACCATATATTTT. It is translated as CASSLLWGQGRGSGNTIYF.

The rearrangement joins TRBV21-1 to TRBJ2-1; TRBD1 was called by the table and not checked on the DNA. TRBV21-1 is given as a pseudogene. The CDR3 contains 19 residues. The CDR3 loop is CASSTGTGNSGSSYNEQFF. CDR3 in DNA: TGTGCCAGCAGCACCGGGACAGGGAATTCGGGGAGCTCCTACAATGAGCAGTTCTTC.

The genes are TRBV29-1 and TRBJ1-3, with 9 nucleotides matching TRBD1. CDR1 is SQVTM and CDR2 is ANQGSEA in the germline V gene. CDR3 size: 12 residues. CDR3 in amino acids: CGYRGPGNTIYF. CDR3 DNA: TGCGGATACAGGGGGCCTGGAAACACCATATATTTT.

V gene TRBV6-6 combines with J gene TRBJ1-6; D possibly corresponds to TRBD1 (5 bases). CDR3 length: 15 amino acids. V gave up 7 bases and J gave up 2 bases, with 12 bases separating them. Germline V gene data show CDR1 as MNHNY and CDR2 as SVGAGI (reference sequence). The CDR3 DNA is TGTGCCAGCACTTTAGACAGTACCTATAATTCACCCCTCCACTTT. This translates into CASTLDSTYNSPLHF.

The gene calls are TRBV20-1 and TRBJ1-1, with TRBD1 matching 7 bases. Germline trimming cut 3 bases from V and 7 bases from J; bases unmatched to any gene: 11. CDR3 length: 14 amino acids. Germline CDR1 DFQATT, CDR2 SNEGSKA (reference sequence). The CDR3 nucleotides are TGCAGTGCTAGTCGGACAGGAGGGTTTGGTGAAGCTTTCTTT. Its translation: CSASRTGGFGEAFF.

The genes are TRBV30 and TRBJ2-1, with D tentatively TRBD2 (7 bases). This CDR3 region has 14 residues. V lost 2 bases and J 4 bases, leaving 12 bases between the germline ends. CDR1 and CDR2 (germline): GTSNPN, SVGIG (reference sequence). The CDR3 bases are TGTGCCTGGAGTTGGGGGGGCCGGTACAATGAGCAGTTCTTC. It yields the protein CAWSWGGRYNEQFF.

The chain has TRBV7-9 and TRBJ2-7; D may be TRBD1 (6 bases). CDR1 and CDR2 from the germline V gene are SEHNR and FQNEAQ (reference sequence). The CDR3 is made up of 13 amino acids. V was trimmed by 10 bases and J by 3 bases, leaving 16 bases between them. The CDR3 loop reads CAIQDRGGYEQYF. CDR3 nucleotide sequence: TGTGCCATCCAGGACAGAGGGGGCTACGAGCAGTACTTC.

This chain links TRBV6-5 with TRBJ1-2, with D hard to call. CDR1 is MNHEY, CDR2 SVGAGI, per germline. V shed 6 bases and J shed 2 bases, with 16 bases lying between them. The CDR3 sequence is 15 residues long. In DNA, the CDR3 is TGTGCCAGCAGCCCGTGGGAGGGTCAAAACTATGGCTACACCTTC. Protein sequence: CASSPWEGQNYGYTF.

This sequence joins TRBV28 and TRBJ1-2; 8 bases fit TRBD1. Germline CDR1 reads MDHEN; CDR2 reads SYDVKM. CDR3 length: 16 residues. V shed 3 bases and J 4 bases; nucleotides not matched to a gene: 10. CDR3 in amino acids: CASSFAGGELIYGYTF. For the CDR3, the DNA is TGTGCCAGCAGTTTCGCAGGGGGCGAGTTGATCTATGGCTACACCTTC.